This entry features one T cell receptor (beta chain) sequence. CDR3 size: 15 residues. Germline V gene data show CDR1 as SNHLY and CDR2 as FYNNEI. V shed 1 base and J 4 bases; nucleotides not matched to a gene: 3. In the original processing: Reference gene primer amplification gave estimated nucleated cell counts. Profiled with immunoSEQ multiplex PCR; TCRdb holds only in-frame clones, not every one. V and J calls and clone size are given by that table; D and trimming were obtained from the DNA. Here the sample spans 150,000 to 200,000 clones, about 88% being singletons. The source of the sample is a study of blood T cell repertoires in COVID-19. Study-wide context: The United States, Italy and Spain provided the acute and convalescent COVID-19 samples. Sources were T cells, B-cell-depleted T cells, or PBMCs; the material itself was cDNA or gDNA.

The sample was peripheral blood. The V gene is TRBV2, the J gene TRBJ2-5; TRBD2 aligns across 10 bases. The source of this sequence is a young man who had recovered from COVID-19. The CDR3 spells CASSEGLAGLETQYF. CDR3 bases: TGTGCCAGCAGTGAAGGACTAGCGGGTTTAGAGACCCAGTACTTC.